This passage covers 14 T cell receptor beta chains from one sample sequenced in a study of memory CD8 T cells in hepatitis C reinfection. Time point in this sample: peak reinfection, 3 to 8 weeks after reinfection detection. TCR sequencing was done directly ex vivo on sorted cells, without expansion in vitro. Method: immunoSEQ multiplex PCR; TCRdb's copy keeps in-frame clones and lacks some. The profile shows roughly 43,000 clones, around nine tenths of them singletons. Sequencing was done on a sample of naive CD8+ T cells sorted from blood. These receptors all stem from a man between 18 and 29 years old with hepatitis C virus infection.

This chain connects TRBV6-6 to TRBJ2-2; possibly TRBD1 for D (6 bases). Trimming removed 6 bases from V and 5 bases from J, with 13 bases in between. Germline V CDR1 and CDR2: MNHNY, SVGAGI (reference sequence). The CDR3 extends over 14 amino acids. The CDR3 coding sequence is TGTGCCAGCAGCCCGAACAGGGCGACCGGGGAGCTGTTTTTT. Amino acids: CASSPNRATGELFF.

This sequence joins TRBV7-9 and TRBJ2-5, with unresolved D. V shed 5 bases and J shed 2 bases, with 9 bases lying between them. This CDR3 has 13 amino acids. The germline V gene has CDR1 SEHNR and CDR2 FQNEAQ (reference sequence). CDR3 region: CASSIDGQETQYF. CDR3 sequence (DNA): TGTGCCAGCAGCATAGACGGTCAAGAGACCCAGTACTTC.

This chain links TRBV6-5 with TRBJ1-6, with 9 bases matching TRBD1. The J segment lost 10 bases and the V segment lost 6 bases, leaving 7 bases of the junction unmatched. The CDR3 contains 14 residues. Per the germline V gene, CDR1 is MNHEY and CDR2 is SVGAGI. The CDR3 is CASSWGQGESPLHF. The CDR3 DNA sequence: TGTGCCAGCAGCTGGGGACAGGGAGAGTCACCCCTCCACTTT.

The gene calls are TRBV28 and TRBJ1-2, with 10 positions matching TRBD1. CDR3 length: 14 residues. Trimming removed 5 bases from V and 8 bases from J; junction bases left unmatched: 8. Per the germline V gene, CDR1 is MDHEN and CDR2 is SYDVKM. CDR3 nucleotide sequence: TGTGCCAGCAGTGGGGGGACAGGGGTGGAAGGCTACACCTTC. Translation gives CASSGGTGVEGYTF.

The chain has TRBV6-5 and TRBJ2-1, with 9 bases identical to TRBD2. After removal of 4 bases from V and 5 bases from J, the junction contained 6 bases not matched to a gene. Germline V gene data show CDR1 as MNHEY and CDR2 as SVGAGI. The CDR3 consists of 15 residues. CDR3 protein: CASSLSSGGNNEQFF. The CDR3 nucleotides read TGTGCCAGCAGTTTGAGTAGCGGGGGCAACAATGAGCAGTTCTTC.

The chain combines TRBV30 with TRBJ1-2; D unresolved. The length of the CDR3 is 11 residues. V was cut by 0 bases and J by 7 bases, with 6 bases left in between. Looked up from germline, CDR1 is GTSNPN and CDR2 is SVGIG (reference sequence). The DNA for the CDR3 is TGTGCCTGGAGTGTAGCAGGTGGCTACACCTTC. It is translated as CAWSVAGGYTF.

The CDR3 loop is CASSLARTLSIYGYTF. The CDR3 nucleotides read TGTGCCAGCAGCTTAGCTAGGACACTCTCTATATATGGCTACACCTTC. The chain links TRBV13 to TRBJ1-2; weak D call: TRBD1 (5 bases). Germline V gene sequence: CDR1 PRHDT, CDR2 FYEKMQ (reference sequence). The V end lost 1 base, the J end lost 5 bases, and 17 bases lay between the germline ends. This CDR3 has 16 amino acids.

The V and J genes are TRBV19 and TRBJ1-2; a possible D gene is TRBD1 (5 bases). The CDR3 extends over 15 amino acids. V lost 5 bases and J 0 bases, leaving 13 bases between the germline ends. CDR1 and CDR2 (germline): LNHDA, SQIVND (reference sequence). The CDR3 nucleotides are TGTGCCAGTAGTTTGGGGGGACGTGCTAACTATGGCTACACCTTC. This sequence encodes CASSLGGRANYGYTF.

The V gene is TRBV5-6, the J gene TRBJ2-7; a weak D match, TRBD2 (6 bases). With 0 bases removed from V and 6 bases from J, the gap between germline ends came to 10 bases. Germline lookup yields CDR1 SGHDT and CDR2 YYEEEE. This CDR3 comprises 13 residues. CDR3 DNA sequence: TGTGCCAGCAGCTTGGGGGGGGACCTCGAGCAGTACGTC. Protein sequence: CASSLGGDLEQYV.

V is TRBV27 and J is TRBJ1-5, with D possibly matching TRBD1 (6 bases). The CDR3 has 13 residues. CDR1 is MNHEY and CDR2 is SMNVEV in the germline V gene (reference sequence). V was clipped by 3 bases and J by 7 bases, with 10 bases between them. The CDR3 nucleotides are TGTGCCAGCAGTTTGAGGGGGTTCCAGCCCCAGCATTTT. It encodes CASSLRGFQPQHF.

The chain recombines TRBV7-9 with TRBJ1-1; D unresolved. The CDR3 contains 13 residues. Germline V CDR1 and CDR2: SEHNR, FQNEAQ (reference sequence). V was shortened by 0 bases and J by 5 bases, with 7 bases between the two germline ends. DNA for the CDR3: TGTGCCAGCAGCTTAGCACTATCTACTGAAGCTTTCTTT. Translation gives CASSLALSTEAFF.

The chain joins TRBV4-1 to TRBJ2-2; TRBD2 is a possible D gene (5 bases). The CDR3 has 13 residues. V was trimmed by 6 bases and J by 2 bases, leaving 7 bases between them. CDR1 and CDR2 from the germline V gene are MGHRA and YSYEKL. CDR3: CASREANTGELFF. CDR3 coding DNA: TGCGCCAGCAGGGAGGCCAACACCGGGGAGCTGTTTTTT.

The chain is built from TRBV5-5 and TRBJ1-5; D uncertain. The CDR3 sequence is 15 residues long. Germline CDR1 SGHKS, CDR2 YYEKEE (reference sequence). Trimming pared 5 bases from V and 6 bases from J, leaving 18 bases between. CDR3 sequence: CASSLGPGEFQPQHF. The DNA of the CDR3 is TGTGCCAGCAGTCTAGGGCCCGGGGAGTTTCAGCCCCAGCATTTT.

The CDR3 loop reads CATPGGSGANVLTF. CDR3 nucleotide sequence: TGCGCCACTCCCGGCGGCTCTGGGGCCAACGTCCTGACTTTC. The rearrangement uses TRBV10-1 and TRBJ2-6; D is undetermined. The V end was cut by 10 bases, the J end by 0 bases, with 10 bases between. Germline loops: CDR1 WNHNN, CDR2 SYGVQD (reference sequence). This CDR3 is built from 14 residues.